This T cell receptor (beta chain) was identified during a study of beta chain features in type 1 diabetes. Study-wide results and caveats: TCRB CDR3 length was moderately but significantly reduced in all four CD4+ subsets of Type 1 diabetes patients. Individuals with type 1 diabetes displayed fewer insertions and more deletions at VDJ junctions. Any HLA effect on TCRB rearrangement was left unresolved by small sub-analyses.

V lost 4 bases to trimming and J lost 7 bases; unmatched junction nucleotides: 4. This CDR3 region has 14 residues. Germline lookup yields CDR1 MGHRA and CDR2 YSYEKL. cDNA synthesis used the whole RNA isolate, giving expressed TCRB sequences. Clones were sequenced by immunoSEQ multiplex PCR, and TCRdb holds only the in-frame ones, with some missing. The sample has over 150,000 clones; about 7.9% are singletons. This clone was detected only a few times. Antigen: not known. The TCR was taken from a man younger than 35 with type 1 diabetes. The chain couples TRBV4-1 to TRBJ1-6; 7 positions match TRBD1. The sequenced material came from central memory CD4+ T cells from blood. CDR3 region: CASSLRTGNSPLHF. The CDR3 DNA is TGCGCCAGCAGCCTACGGACAGGCAATTCACCCCTCCACTTT.